The entry below describes one T cell receptor beta chain. TCRdb reprocessed the reads with MiXCR, giving one entry per CDR3 protein. The table lists around 88,000 distinct CDR3 sequences, roughly 28% of them singletons. These data come from a study of type 1 regulatory T cells. On the study more broadly: T-allo10 is an in vitro-generated, Tr1-enriched CD4 T cell product specific for alloantigen.

The CDR3 loop spans 14 amino acids. V dropped 7 bases and J dropped 3 bases, with 16 bases sitting between them. Germline values: CDR1 SGHRS, CDR2 YFSETQ. Sequencing was carried out using CD4+ T cells, either the whole sample or a sorted fraction (not recorded which). The clonotype comes from a human donor in good health. V gene TRBV5-1 combines with J gene TRBJ1-1, with D possibly being TRBD1 (5 bases). CDR3 amino acids: CASQLVGGDTEAFF. The CDR3 coding sequence is TGCGCCAGCCAGTTGGTGGGGGGGGACACTGAAGCTTTCTTT.